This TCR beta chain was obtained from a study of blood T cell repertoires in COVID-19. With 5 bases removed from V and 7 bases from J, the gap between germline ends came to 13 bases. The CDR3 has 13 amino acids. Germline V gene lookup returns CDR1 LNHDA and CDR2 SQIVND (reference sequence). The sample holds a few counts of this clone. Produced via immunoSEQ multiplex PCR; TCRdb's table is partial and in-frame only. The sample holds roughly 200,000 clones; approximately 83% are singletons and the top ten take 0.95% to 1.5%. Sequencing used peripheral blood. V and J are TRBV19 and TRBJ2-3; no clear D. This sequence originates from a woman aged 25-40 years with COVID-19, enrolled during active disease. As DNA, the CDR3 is TGTGCCAGTAGTGCCCCGCCTCTACATACGCAGTATTTT. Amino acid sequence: CASSAPPLHTQYF.